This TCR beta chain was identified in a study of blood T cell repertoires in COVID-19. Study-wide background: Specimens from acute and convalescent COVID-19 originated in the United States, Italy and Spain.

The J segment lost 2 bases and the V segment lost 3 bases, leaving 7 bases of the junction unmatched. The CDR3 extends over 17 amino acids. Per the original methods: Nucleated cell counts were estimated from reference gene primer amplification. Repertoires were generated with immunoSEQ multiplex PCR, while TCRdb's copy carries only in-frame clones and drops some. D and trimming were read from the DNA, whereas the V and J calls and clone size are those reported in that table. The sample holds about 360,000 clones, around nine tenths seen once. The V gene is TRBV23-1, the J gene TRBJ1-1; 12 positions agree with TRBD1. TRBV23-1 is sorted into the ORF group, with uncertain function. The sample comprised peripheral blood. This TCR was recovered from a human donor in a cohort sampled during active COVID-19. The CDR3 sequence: CASSHRDRGPSNTEAFF. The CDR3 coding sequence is TGCGCCAGCAGTCATCGGGACAGGGGGCCATCTAACACTGAAGCTTTCTTT.